This TCR beta chain was documented in a study of control samples from healthy donors and cancer patients. Libraries were prepared by immunoSEQ multiplex PCR; TCRdb keeps only in-frame clonotypes and omits some of them. The data show 150,000 to 200,000 clones, 80% to 95% seen once. This CDR3 is 14 amino acids long. Germline V gene lookup returns CDR1 LNHDA and CDR2 SQIVND (reference sequence). Trimming at V came to 7 bases and at J to 4 bases, leaving 7 bases not matched to a gene. This sequence joins TRBV19 and TRBJ1-5, with 7 bases aligning to TRBD1. The sample was blood. This clonotype was sampled from a woman in her thirties or forties in good health. CDR3 residues: CASIRTGLNQPQHF. CDR3 nucleotides: TGTGCCAGTATTAGGACAGGCTTAAATCAGCCCCAGCATTTT. The whole variable domain, remainder taken from reference TRBV19 and TRBJ1-5, is DGGITQSPKYLFRKEGQNVTLSCEQNLNHDAMYWYRQDPGQGLRLIYYSQIVNDFQKGDIAEGYSVSREKKESFPLTVTSAQKNPTAFYLCASIRTGLNQPQHFGDGTRLSIL.